This T cell receptor beta chain was captured in a study of OX40 agonist ivuxolimab in advanced cancers. This CDR3 has 16 residues. V was cut by 0 bases and J by 2 bases, with 12 bases left in between. In germline, CDR1 is SGHDT, CDR2 YYEEEE. Only in-frame clones appear in the TCRdb table, and some are missing; sequencing was by immunoSEQ multiplex PCR. Counted here are some 95,000 clones, roughly 89% occurring once; the ten biggest clones make up roughly 0.5%. The chain is built from TRBV5-6 and TRBJ1-5, with D maybe TRBD1 (6 bases). The source is an adult with an advanced solid tumor such as melanoma, head and neck, liver or kidney cancer. The sequenced sample was CD4+ or CD8+ T cells sorted from blood, obtained in a trial of the OX40 agonist ivuxolimab. CDR3 DNA sequence: TGTGCCAGCAGCTTGGGTTACAGGGACCGCAATCAGCCCCAGCATTTT. It translates to CASSLGYRDRNQPQHF.